This T cell receptor (beta chain) was observed in a study of cytomegalovirus exposure and HLA in healthy donors. 13 Jbeta primers and 60 Vbeta primers were used for the PCR. In the original processing: In a later analysis, 60 million to 90 million unique TCR beta chains included roughly 11 million shared by two or more donors. Clones were sequenced by immunoSEQ multiplex PCR, and TCRdb holds only the in-frame ones, with some missing. V and J calls and clone size are copied from that table; D and trimming were computed from the DNA. The sample shows about 140,000 clones, about 75% of them seen only once. Germline V CDR1 and CDR2: SGHDT, YYEEEE. This CDR3 is 15 amino acids long. Trimming stripped 0 bases from V and 7 bases from J, with 11 bases between. Points on this clone: Antigen unknown.

Study results and caveats: Three chains tied to CMV proved CMV antigen-specific in vitro. An analysis done earlier found most TCR beta V segments productive about 87% or about 30% of the time.

The sequence came from a man younger than 30 in good health and CMV-seronegative. The chain is built from TRBV5-6 and TRBJ1-6; a weak D match, TRBD1 (6 bases). Sequencing was performed on PBMCs. CDR3 residues: CASSLGQVINSPLHF. Here the CDR3 DNA reads TGTGCCAGCAGCTTGGGACAGGTCATCAATTCACCCCTCCACTTT.